This T cell receptor beta chain was recovered during a study of shared clonotypes between healthy human individuals. For the study at large: Each donor's CD4 naive and CD4 memory cells filled three plates apiece, CD8 naive two, and CD8 memory one. Whole-study findings and limits: Clonotypes which were not shared had lower generation probabilities than clonotypes that all four donors shared.

A note on this clone: Its antigen is still unknown.

The V and J ends lost 6 bases and 15 bases, in that order; junction bases with no gene match: 9. Germline V gene sequence: CDR1 SGHRS, CDR2 YFSETQ. The CDR3 covers 12 residues. Measured with immunoSEQ multiplex PCR; TCRdb has only the in-frame clones, and not every one. The data contain over a million clones, approximately 96% of them singletons. Sequencing was carried out using naive CD4+ T cells sorted from blood. Subset here: CD45RA+ positively selected. The rearrangement uses TRBV5-1 and TRBJ1-4; 9 bases match TRBD1. The source is a man aged 30 to 39 in good health. The CDR3 nucleotides are TGCGCCAGCACCGAGGACAGGGGTGAGGTGTTTTTT. Its translation is CASTEDRGEVFF.